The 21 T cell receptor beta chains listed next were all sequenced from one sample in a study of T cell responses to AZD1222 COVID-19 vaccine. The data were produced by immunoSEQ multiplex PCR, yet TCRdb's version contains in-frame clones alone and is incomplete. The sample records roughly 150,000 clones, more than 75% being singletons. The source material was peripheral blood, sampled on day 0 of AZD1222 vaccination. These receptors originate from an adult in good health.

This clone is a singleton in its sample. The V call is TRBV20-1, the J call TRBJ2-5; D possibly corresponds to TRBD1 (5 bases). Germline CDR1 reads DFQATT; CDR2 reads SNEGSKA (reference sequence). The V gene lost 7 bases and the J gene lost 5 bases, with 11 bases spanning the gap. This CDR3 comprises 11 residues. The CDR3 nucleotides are TGCAGTGGCGCGTGGGGCGAGACCCAGTACTTC. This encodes CSGAWGETQYF.

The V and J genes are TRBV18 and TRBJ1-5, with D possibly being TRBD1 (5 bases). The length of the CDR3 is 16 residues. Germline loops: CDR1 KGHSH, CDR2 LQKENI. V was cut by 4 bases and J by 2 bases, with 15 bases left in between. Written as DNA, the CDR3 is TGTGCCAGCTCACGCGGGGACGCCTCGGGCAATCAGCCCCAGCATTTT. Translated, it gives CASSRGDASGNQPQHF.

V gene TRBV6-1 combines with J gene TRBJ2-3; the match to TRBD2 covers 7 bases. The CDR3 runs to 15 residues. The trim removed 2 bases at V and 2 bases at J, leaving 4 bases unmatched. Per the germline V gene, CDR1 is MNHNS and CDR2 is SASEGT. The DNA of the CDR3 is TGTGCCAGCAGTGAATGGGCGGGAGCCACAGATACGCAGTATTTT. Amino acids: CASSEWAGATDTQYF.

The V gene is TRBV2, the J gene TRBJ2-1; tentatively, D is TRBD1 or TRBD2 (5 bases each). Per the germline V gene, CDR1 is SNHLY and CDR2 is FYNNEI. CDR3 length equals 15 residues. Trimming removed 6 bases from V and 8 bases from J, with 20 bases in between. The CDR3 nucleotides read TGTGCCAGCAGGGCTCAGGGAGTACCCATCGATGAGCAGTTCTTC. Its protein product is CASRAQGVPIDEQFF.

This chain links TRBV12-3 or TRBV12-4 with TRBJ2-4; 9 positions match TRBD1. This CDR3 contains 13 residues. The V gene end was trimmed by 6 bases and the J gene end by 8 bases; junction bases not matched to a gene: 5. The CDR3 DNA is TGTGCCAGCAGACGGACAGGGGCCCACATTCAGTACTTC. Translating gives CASRRTGAHIQYF.

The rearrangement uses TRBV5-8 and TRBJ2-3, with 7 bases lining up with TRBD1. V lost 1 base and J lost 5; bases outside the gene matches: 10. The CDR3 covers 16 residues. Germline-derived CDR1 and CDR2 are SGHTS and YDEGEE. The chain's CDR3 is CASSLFILRGQDTQYF. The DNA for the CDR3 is TGTGCCAGCAGCTTGTTCATCCTAAGGGGGCAAGATACGCAGTATTTT.

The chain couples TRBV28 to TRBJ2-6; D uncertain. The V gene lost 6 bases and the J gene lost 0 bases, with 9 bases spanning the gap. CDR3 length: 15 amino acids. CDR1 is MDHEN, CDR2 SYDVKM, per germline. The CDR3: CASRPRSSGANVLTF. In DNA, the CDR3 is TGTGCCAGCAGGCCCAGGTCCTCTGGGGCCAACGTCCTGACTTTC.

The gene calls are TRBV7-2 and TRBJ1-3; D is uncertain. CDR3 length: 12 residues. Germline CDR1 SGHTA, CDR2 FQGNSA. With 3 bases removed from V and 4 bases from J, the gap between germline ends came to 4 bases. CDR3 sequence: CASSFPGNTIYF. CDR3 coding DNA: TGTGCCAGCAGCTTCCCAGGAAACACCATATATTTT.

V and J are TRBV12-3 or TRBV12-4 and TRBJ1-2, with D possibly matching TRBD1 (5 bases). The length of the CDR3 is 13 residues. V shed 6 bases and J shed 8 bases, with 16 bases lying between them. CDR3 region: CASRAGHEGGYTF. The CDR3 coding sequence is TGTGCCAGCAGGGCAGGGCATGAGGGGGGCTACACCTTC.

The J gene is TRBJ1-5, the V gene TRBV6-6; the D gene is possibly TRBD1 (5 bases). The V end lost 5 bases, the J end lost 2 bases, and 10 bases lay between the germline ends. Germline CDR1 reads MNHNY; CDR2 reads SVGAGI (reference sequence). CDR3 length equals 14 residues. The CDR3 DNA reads TGTGCCAGCAGTGACAGTGCGGGCAATCAGCCCCAGCATTTT. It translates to CASSDSAGNQPQHF.

The CDR3, as DNA: TGTGCCAGCAGCTTAGTAACAGTGAGGAACACTGAAGCTTTCTTT. Protein product: CASSLVTVRNTEAFF. The rearrangement uses TRBV13 and TRBJ1-1; D not resolved. The germline gives CDR1 PRHDT, CDR2 FYEKMQ (reference sequence). This CDR3 contains 15 residues. Between the trimmed V and J ends, which lost 1 base and 1 base, there was a span of 10 bases.

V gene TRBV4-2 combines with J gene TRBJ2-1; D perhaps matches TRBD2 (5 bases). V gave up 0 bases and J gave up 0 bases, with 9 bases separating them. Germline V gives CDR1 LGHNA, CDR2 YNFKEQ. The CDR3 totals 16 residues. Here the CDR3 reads CASSQDVGSSYNEQFF. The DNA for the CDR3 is TGTGCCAGCAGCCAAGATGTGGGGAGCTCCTACAATGAGCAGTTCTTC.

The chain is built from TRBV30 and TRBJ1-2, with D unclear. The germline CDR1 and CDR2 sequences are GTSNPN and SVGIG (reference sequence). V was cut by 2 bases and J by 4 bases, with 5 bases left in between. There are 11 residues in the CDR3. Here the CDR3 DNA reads TGTGCCTGGAGTCCGACCTATGGCTACACCTTC. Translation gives CAWSPTYGYTF.

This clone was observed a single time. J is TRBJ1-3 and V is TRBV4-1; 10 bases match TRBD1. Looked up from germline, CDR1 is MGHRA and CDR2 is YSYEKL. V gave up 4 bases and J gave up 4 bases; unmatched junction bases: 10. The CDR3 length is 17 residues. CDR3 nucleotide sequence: TGCGCCAGCAGCCCCCAAACGGGACAGGGGCTCGGAAACACCATATATTTT. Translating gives CASSPQTGQGLGNTIYF.

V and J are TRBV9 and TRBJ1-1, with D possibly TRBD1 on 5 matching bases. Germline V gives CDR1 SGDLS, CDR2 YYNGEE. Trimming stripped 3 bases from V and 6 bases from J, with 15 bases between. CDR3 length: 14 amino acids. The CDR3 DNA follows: TGTGCCAGCAGCGGCGGGACCTCTGGGGCTGAAGCTTTCTTT. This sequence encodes CASSGGTSGAEAFF.

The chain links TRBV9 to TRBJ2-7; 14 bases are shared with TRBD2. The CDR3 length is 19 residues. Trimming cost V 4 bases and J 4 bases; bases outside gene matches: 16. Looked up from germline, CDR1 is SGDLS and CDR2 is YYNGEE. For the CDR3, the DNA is TGTGCCAGCAGCCCACGGACTAGCGGGAGGCTCTCACCCCCTTACGAGCAGTACTTC. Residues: CASSPRTSGRLSPPYEQYF.

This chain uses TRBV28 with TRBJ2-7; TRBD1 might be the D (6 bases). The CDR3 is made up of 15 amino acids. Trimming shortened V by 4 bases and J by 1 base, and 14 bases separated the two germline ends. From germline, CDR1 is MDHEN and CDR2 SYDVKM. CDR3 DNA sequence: TGTGCCAGCAGTTCGGGTCTAGGGGGTTCCTACGAGCAGTACTTC. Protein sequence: CASSSGLGGSYEQYF.

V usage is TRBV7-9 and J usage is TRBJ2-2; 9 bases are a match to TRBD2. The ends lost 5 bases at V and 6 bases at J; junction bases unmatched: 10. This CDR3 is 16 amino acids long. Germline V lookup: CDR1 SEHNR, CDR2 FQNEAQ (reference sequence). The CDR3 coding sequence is TGTGCCAGCAGCCCCACCGGGACTAGCAGTCCCGGGGAGCTGTTTTTT. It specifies CASSPTGTSSPGELFF. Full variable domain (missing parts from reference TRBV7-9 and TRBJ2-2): DTGVSQNPRHKITKRGQNVTFRCDPISEHNRLYWYRQTLGQGPEFLTYFQNEAQLEKSRLLSDRFSAERPKGSFSTLEIQRTEQGDSAMYLCASSPTGTSSPGELFFGEGSRLTVL.

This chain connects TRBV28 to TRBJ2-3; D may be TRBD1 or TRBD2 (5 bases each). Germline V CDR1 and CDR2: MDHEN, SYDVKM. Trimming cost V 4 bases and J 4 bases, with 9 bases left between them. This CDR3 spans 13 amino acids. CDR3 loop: CASSWGPPDTQYF. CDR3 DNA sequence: TGTGCCAGCAGTTGGGGACCCCCAGATACGCAGTATTTT.

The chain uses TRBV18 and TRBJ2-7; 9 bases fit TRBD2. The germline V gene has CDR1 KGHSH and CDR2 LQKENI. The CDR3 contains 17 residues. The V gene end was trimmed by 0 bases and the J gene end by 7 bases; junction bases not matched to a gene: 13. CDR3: CASSPPTLVAGAGEQYF. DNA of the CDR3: TGTGCCAGCTCACCACCTACTTTAGTAGCGGGAGCGGGAGAGCAGTACTTC.

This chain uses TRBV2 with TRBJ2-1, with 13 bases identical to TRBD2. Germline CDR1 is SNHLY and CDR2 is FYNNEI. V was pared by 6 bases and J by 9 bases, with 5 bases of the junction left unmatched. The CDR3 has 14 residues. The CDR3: CASSRTSGSGEQFF. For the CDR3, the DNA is TGTGCCAGCAGCAGGACTAGCGGGAGTGGTGAGCAGTTCTTC.